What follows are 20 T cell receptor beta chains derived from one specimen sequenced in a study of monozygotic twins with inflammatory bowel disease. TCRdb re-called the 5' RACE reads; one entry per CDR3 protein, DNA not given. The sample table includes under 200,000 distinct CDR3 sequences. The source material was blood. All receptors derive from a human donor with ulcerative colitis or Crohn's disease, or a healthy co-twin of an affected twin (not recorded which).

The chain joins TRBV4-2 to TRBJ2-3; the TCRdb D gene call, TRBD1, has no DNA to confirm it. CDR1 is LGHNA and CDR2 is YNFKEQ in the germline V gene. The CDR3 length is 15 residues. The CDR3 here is CASSQDRGQADTQYF.

The CDR3 is CSARREFGASTNEKLFF. This sequence joins TRBV20-1 and TRBJ1-4. Germline assignment: CDR1 DFQATT and CDR2 SNEGSKA (reference sequence). This CDR3 is built from 17 residues.

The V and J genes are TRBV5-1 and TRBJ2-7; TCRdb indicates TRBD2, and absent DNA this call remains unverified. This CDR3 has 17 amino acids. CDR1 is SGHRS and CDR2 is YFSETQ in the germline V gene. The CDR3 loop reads CASSLELAGSHSYEQYF.

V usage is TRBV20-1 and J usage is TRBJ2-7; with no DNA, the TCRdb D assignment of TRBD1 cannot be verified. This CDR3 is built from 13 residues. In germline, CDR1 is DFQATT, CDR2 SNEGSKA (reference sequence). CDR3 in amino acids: CSARETVSYEQYF.

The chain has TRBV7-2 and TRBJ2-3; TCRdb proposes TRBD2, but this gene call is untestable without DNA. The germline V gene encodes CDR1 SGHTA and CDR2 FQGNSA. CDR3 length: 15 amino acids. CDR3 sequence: CASSPTSGGTDTQYF. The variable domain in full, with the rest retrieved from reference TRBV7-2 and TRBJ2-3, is GAGVSQSPSNKVTEKGKDVELRCDPISGHTALYWYRQSLGQGLEFLIYFQGNSAPDKSGLPSDRFSAERTGGSVSTLTIQRTQQEDSAVYLCASSPTSGGTDTQYFGPGTRLTVL.

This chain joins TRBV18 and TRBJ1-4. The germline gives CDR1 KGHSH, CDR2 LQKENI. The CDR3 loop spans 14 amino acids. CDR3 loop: CASSPQGPNEKLFF.

CDR3 protein: CASSPAQAHEQYF. V is TRBV18 and J is TRBJ2-7. In germline, CDR1 is KGHSH, CDR2 LQKENI. The length of the CDR3 is 13 residues.

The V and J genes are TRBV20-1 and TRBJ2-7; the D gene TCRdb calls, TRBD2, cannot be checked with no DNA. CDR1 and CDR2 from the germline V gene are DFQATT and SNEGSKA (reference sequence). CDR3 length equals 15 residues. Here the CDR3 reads CSAGLAGGPHYEQYF.

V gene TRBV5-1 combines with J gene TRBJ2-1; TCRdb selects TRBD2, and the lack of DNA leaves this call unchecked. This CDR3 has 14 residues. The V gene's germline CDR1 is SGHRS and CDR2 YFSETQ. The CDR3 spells CASRVSGAYNEQFF. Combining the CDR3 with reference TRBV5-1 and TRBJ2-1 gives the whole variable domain KAGVTQTPRYLIKTRGQQVTLSCSPISGHRSVSWYQQTPGQGLQFLFEYFSETQRNKGNFPGRFSGRQFSNSRSEMNVSTLELGDSALYLCASRVSGAYNEQFFGPGTRLTVL.

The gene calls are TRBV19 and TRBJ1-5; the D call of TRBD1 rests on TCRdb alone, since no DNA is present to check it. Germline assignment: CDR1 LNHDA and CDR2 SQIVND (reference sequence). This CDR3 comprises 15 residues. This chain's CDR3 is CASSISDRVNQPQHF.

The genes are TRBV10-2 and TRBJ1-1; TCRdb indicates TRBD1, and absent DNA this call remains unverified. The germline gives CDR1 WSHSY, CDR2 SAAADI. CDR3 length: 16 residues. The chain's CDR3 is CASSEEGAGASGEAFF.

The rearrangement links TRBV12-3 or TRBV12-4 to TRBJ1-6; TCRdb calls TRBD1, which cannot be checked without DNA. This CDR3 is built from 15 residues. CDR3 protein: CASSSPTGWNSPLHF.

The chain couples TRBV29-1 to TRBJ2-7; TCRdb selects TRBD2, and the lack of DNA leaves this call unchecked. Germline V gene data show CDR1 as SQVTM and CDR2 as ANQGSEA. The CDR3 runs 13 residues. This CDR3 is CSVSGTASYEQYF.

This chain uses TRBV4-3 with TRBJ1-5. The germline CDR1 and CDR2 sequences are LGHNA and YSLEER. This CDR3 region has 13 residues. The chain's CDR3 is CASSPLAFGPQHF.

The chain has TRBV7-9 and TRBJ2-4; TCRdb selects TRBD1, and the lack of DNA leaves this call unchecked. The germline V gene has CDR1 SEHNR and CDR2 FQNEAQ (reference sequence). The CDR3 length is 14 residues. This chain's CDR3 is CASSDQGGKNIQYF.

CDR3 protein: CASSLGTGGTYNEQFF. This chain connects TRBV7-7 to TRBJ2-1; TCRdb selects TRBD1, and the lack of DNA leaves this call unchecked. CDR1 is SSHAT, CDR2 FNYEAQ, per germline (reference sequence). The CDR3 spans 16 residues.

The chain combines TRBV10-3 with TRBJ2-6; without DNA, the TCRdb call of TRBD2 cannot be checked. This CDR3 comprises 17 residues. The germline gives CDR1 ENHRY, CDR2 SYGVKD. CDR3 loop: CAISESGPGSGANVLTF.

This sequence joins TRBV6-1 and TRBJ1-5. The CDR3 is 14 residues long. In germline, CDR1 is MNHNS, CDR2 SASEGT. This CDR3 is CASSHQALGQPQHF.

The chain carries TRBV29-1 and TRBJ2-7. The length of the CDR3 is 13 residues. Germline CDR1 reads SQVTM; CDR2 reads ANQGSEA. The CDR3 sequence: CSVTEFNSYEQYF.

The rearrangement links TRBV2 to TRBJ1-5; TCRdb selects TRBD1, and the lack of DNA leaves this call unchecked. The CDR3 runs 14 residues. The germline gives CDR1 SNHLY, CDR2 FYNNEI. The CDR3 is CASSSDRGGQPQHF. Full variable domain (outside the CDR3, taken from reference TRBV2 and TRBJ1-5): EPEVTQTPSHQVTQMGQEVILRCVPISNHLYFYWYRQILGQKVEFLVSFYNNEISEKSEIFDDQFSVERPDGSNFTLKIRSTKLEDSAMYFCASSSDRGGQPQHFGDGTRLSIL.